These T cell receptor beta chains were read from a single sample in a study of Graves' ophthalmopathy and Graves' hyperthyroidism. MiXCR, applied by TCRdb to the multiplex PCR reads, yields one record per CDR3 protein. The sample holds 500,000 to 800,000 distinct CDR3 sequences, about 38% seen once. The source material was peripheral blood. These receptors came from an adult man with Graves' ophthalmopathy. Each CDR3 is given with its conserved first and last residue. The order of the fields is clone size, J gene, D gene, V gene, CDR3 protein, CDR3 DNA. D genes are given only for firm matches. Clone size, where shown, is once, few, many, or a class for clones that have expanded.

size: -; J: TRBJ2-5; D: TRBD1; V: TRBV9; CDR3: CASSPRSGTGEETQYF; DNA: TGTGCCAGCTCACCTCGCAGCGGCACAGGGGAAGAGACCCAGTACTTC
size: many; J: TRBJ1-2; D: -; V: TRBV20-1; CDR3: CSAAFNYGYTF; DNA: TGCAGTGCCGCTTTTAACTATGGCTACACCTTC
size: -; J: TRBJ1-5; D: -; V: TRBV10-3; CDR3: CASSEMAPPLHQPQHF; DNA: TGTGCCAGCAGTGAAATGGCCCCCCCCCTCCATCAGCCCCAGCATTTT
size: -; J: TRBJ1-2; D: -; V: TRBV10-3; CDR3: CAISEFSGLAGYTF; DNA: TGTGCCATCAGTGAGTTTTCCGGACTAGCGGGCTACACCTTC
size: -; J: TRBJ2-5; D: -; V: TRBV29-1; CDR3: CSVPVLPQETQYF; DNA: TGCAGCGTTCCGGTCCTCCCCCAAGAGACCCAGTACTTC
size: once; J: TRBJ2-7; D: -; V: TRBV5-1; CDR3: CASSLGGPYGQYF; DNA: TGCGCCAGCAGCTTGGGTGGACCCTACGGGCAGTACTTC
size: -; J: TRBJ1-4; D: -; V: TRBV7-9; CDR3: CASSQGPYGGEKLFF; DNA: TGTGCCAGCAGCCAGGGCCCCTATGGCGGGGAAAAACTGTTTTTT
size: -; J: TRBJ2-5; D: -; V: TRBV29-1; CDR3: CSVAGPGETQYF; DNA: TGCAGCGTTGCTGGGCCAGGGGAGACCCAGTACTTC
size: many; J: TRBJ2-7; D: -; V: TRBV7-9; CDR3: CASRATGSPYEQYF; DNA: TGTGCCAGCAGGGCGACGGGATCCCCCTACGAGCAGTACTTC
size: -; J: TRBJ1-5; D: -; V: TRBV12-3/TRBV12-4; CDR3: CASSFSRYQPQHF; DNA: TGTGCCAGCAGTTTCAGTCGTTATCAGCCCCAGCATTTT
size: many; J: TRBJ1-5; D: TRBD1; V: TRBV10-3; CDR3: CAISDGQGYSNQPQHF; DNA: TGTGCCATCAGTGACGGACAGGGTTATAGCAATCAGCCCCAGCATTTT
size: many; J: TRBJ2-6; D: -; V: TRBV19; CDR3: CASSILSGANVLTF; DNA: TGTGCCAGTAGTATACTCTCTGGGGCCAACGTCCTGACTTTC
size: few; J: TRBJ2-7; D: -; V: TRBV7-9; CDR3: CASSPRTGGSYEQYF; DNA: TGTGCCAGCAGTCCCCGGACAGGCGGGAGTTACGAGCAGTACTTC
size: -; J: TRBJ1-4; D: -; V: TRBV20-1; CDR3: CSASGGPRELFF; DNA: TGCAGTGCTAGCGGGGGACCTCGGGAACTGTTTTTT
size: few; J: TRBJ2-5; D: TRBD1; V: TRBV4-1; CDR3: CASSSWTGGYQETQYF; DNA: TGCGCCAGCAGCTCTTGGACAGGGGGTTACCAAGAGACCCAGTACTTC
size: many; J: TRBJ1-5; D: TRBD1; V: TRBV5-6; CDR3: CASSGRQGEPQHF; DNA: TGTGCCAGCAGCGGGAGACAGGGAGAACCCCAGCATTTT
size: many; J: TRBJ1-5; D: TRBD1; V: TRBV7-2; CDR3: CASSLTGALNQPQHF; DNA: TGTGCCAGCAGCTTGACAGGGGCCCTCAATCAGCCCCAGCATTTT
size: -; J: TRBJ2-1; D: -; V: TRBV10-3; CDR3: CAISVETGKQFF; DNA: TGTGCCATCAGTGTTGAGACGGGGAAACAGTTCTTC
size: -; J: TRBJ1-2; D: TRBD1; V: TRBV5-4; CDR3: CASSQYRGHGYTF; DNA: TGCGCCAGCAGCCAATACAGGGGGCATGGCTACACCTTC
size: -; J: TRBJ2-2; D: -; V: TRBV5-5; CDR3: CASSFADPWDHTGELFF; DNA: TGTGCCAGCAGCTTCGCCGATCCGTGGGACCACACCGGGGAGCTGTTTTTT
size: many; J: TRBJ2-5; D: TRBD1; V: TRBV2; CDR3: CASSQGAQLKETQYF; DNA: TGTGCCAGCAGTCAGGGGGCTCAATTAAAAGAGACCCAGTACTTC
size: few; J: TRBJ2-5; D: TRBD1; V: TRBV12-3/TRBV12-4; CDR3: CASSLGRGPETQYF; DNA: TGTGCCAGCAGTTTAGGCAGGGGGCCGGAGACCCAGTACTTC
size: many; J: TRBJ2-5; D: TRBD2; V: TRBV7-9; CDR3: CASSLWGLAGEGETQYF; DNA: TGTGCCAGCAGCTTGTGGGGACTAGCGGGAGAGGGAGAGACCCAGTACTTC
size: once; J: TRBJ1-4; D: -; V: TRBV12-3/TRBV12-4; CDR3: CASSAGEQSTNEKLFF; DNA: TGTGCCAGCAGCGCAGGGGAACAGTCAACTAATGAAAAACTGTTTTTT
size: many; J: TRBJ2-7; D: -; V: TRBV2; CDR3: CASSEGRGLSLYEQYF; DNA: TGTGCCAGCAGTGAGGGGAGGGGGTTAAGCCTCTACGAGCAGTACTTC
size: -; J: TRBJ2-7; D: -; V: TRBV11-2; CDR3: CASSLDYRGYEQYF; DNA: TGTGCCAGCAGCTTAGATTATCGGGGTTACGAGCAGTACTTC
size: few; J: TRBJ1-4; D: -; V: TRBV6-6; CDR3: CASSYGGRPNEKLFF; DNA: TGTGCCAGCAGTTACGGGGGCAGACCAAATGAAAAACTGTTTTTT
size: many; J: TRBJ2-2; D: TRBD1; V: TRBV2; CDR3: CASSDQGAWTGELFF; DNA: TGTGCCAGCAGTGATCAGGGGGCTTGGACCGGGGAGCTGTTTTTT
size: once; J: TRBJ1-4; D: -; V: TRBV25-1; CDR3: CASVGEEKLFF; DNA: TGTGCCAGCGTTGGGGAAGAAAAACTGTTTTTT
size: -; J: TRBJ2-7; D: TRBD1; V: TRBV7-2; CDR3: CASSLGQGIGDQYF; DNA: TGTGCCAGCAGCTTGGGACAGGGTATTGGAGACCAGTACTTC
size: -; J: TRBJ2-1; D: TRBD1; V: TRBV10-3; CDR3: CAISGQGETYNEQFF; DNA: TGTGCCATCAGTGGGCAGGGGGAAACCTACAATGAGCAGTTCTTC
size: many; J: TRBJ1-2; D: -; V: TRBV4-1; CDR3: CASSQDRGLRYGYTF; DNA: TGCGCCAGCAGCCAAGATCGGGGGCTCCGCTATGGCTACACCTTC
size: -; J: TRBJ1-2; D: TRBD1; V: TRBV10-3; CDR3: CAICQGTGVGYGYTF; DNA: TGTGCCATCTGTCAAGGCACAGGGGTCGGCTATGGCTACACCTTC
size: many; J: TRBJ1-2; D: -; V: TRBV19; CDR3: CASSMRGGGYTF; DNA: TGTGCCAGTAGTATGAGGGGAGGCGGCTACACCTTC
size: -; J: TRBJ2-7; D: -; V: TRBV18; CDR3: CASSPPKRAAYEQYF; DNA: TGTGCCAGCTCACCACCGAAGCGGGCAGCCTACGAGCAGTACTTC
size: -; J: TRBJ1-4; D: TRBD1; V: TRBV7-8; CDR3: CASGPGQASNEKLFF; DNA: TGTGCCAGCGGCCCGGGACAGGCGTCTAATGAAAAACTGTTTTTT
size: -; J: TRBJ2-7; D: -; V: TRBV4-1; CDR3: CASSQEGRGAYEQYF; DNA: TGCGCCAGCAGCCAAGAAGGAAGGGGGGCCTACGAGCAGTACTTC
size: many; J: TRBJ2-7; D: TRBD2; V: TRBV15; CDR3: CATSRGTSGVSEQYF; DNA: TGTGCCACCAGCAGAGGTACTAGCGGGGTCTCCGAGCAGTACTTC
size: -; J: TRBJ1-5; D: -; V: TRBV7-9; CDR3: CASSSPPSPQHF; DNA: TGTGCCAGCAGCTCCCCTCCGTCACCCCAGCATTTT
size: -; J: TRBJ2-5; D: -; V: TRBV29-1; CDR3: CSVLGHETQYF; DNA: TGCAGCGTCCTGGGGCATGAGACCCAGTACTTC